A selection of T cell receptor beta chains follows, all from one sample in a study of graft-versus-host responses after intestinal transplantation. TCRdb keeps only in-frame clones here, not all; method: immunoSEQ multiplex PCR. The table has approximately 79,000 clones, 82% seen once. No antigen is known for these receptors. The sequencing used unstimulated CD4+ T cells sorted from spleen or lymph node cells, collected before intestinal transplant. Receptors originate from a human donor who received an intestinal transplant. Each CDR3 is given with its conserved first and last residue. The D gene is left open where the match is weak. A row's size may be missing; if present it is once, few, many or a size class.

clone_size d_call j_call v_call cdr3_nt cdr3_aa
few TRBD1 TRBJ1-2 TRBV10-2 TGCGCCAGCTTACGGGACAGCTATGGCTACACCTTC CASLRDSYGYTF
once NA TRBJ2-7 TRBV5-1 TGCGCCAGCAGCTTGGGACAATTTTCCTCCTACGAGCAGTACTTC CASSLGQFSSYEQYF
NA NA TRBJ2-1 TRBV18 TGTGCCAGCCAGGGCGATGAGCAGTTCTTC CASQGDEQFF
few TRBD1 TRBJ1-2 TRBV4-1 TGCGCCAGCAGCCCTCGCAGGGGGCTTTATGGCTACACCTTC CASSPRRGLYGYTF
NA NA TRBJ2-7 TRBV5-4 TGTGCCAGCAGCCAGACAGTCAGATCGGACGAGCAGTACTTC CASSQTVRSDEQYF
NA NA TRBJ2-5 TRBV10-1 TGCGCCAGCAGTGAGTCGGGACACAGGGAGGAGACCCAGTACTTC CASSESGHREETQYF
NA NA TRBJ1-4 TRBV4-1 TGCGCCAGCAGCCCCCCGACAGTGACTAATGAAAAACTGTTTTTT CASSPPTVTNEKLFF
NA NA TRBJ2-7 TRBV29-1 TGCAGCGTTCTCCGAGGAGAGGCCCAGTACTTC CSVLRGEAQYF
NA NA TRBJ2-4 TRBV2 TGTGCCAGCAGCCGTAAAAACATTCAGTACTTC CASSRKNIQYF
NA TRBD2 TRBJ2-1 TRBV7-9 TGTGCCAGCAGCTACGGGACTACCGACAATGAGCAGTTCTTC CASSYGTTDNEQFF
NA TRBD2 TRBJ2-7 TRBV5-1 TGCGCCAGCAGCGTAGCGGGAGGAGGCGACGAGCAGTACTTC CASSVAGGGDEQYF
once NA TRBJ1-1 TRBV6-4 TGTGCCAGCCGTAAACAGGGAGGGACTGAAGCTTTCTTT CASRKQGGTEAFF
NA NA TRBJ2-7 TRBV11-2 TGTGCCAGCAGCTTAGGGCTAGCATCTCCCTACGAGCAGTACTTC CASSLGLASPYEQYF
NA NA TRBJ2-3 TRBV6-1 TGTGCCAGCAGTGAAAGGGGATCAAGCACAGATACGCAGTATTTT CASSERGSSTDTQYF
NA NA TRBJ2-5 TRBV9 TGTGCCAGCAGCGTAGGAGGGACAAAACAAGAGACCCAGTACTTC CASSVGGTKQETQYF
NA NA TRBJ2-2 TRBV5-4 TGTGCCAGCAGCTCCGGGACACTTCACACCGGGGAGCTGTTTTTT CASSSGTLHTGELFF
NA TRBD1 TRBJ2-1 TRBV15 TGTGCCACCGCACCAGGGGGCTTCGACAATGAGCAGTTCTTC CATAPGGFDNEQFF
NA NA TRBJ2-1 TRBV2 TGTGCCAGCAGTGCGTACAATGAGCAGTTCTTC CASSAYNEQFF
NA NA TRBJ2-3 TRBV9 TGTGCCAGCAGCGGCAGGAGCGGAGTCACAGATACGCAGTATTTT CASSGRSGVTDTQYF
few TRBD1 TRBJ2-7 TRBV28 TGTGCCAGCAGTTCGCCGGGACAGGGGGCCTACGAGCAGTACTTC CASSSPGQGAYEQYF
NA TRBD1 TRBJ2-7 TRBV5-4 TGTGCCAGCAGCTCAGGACAGGGGGCCTACGAGCAGTACTTC CASSSGQGAYEQYF
NA TRBD2 TRBJ2-1 TRBV11-2 TGTGCCAGCAGCACTCCTTGGACTAGCGGGAGAAGAACCTACAATGAGCAGTTCTTC CASSTPWTSGRRTYNEQFF
NA NA TRBJ2-7 TRBV18 TGTGCCAGCTCACCGCTCCCCTCCATAACCGGGACTTTCGCCCACGAGCAGTACTTC CASSPLPSITGTFAHEQYF
NA TRBD1 TRBJ1-2 TRBV28 TGTGCCAGCAGTTTCTCGGACAGGGGGCCTTATGGCTACACCTTC CASSFSDRGPYGYTF
NA TRBD2 TRBJ2-5 TRBV10-3 TGTGCCATCAGTCTGACTAGCGCACAAGAGACCCAGTACTTC CAISLTSAQETQYF
NA NA TRBJ1-2 TRBV7-9 TGTGCCAGCAGCTTAGCGCCACCGCGTAACTATGGCTACACCTTC CASSLAPPRNYGYTF
NA TRBD2 TRBJ2-3 TRBV7-2 TGTGCCAGTAACGATCGGCGGGGGGAGGGGGATACGCAGTATTTT CASNDRRGEGDTQYF
NA TRBD2 TRBJ2-5 TRBV5-1 TGCGCCAGCAGCTTGGAGACGGGACTAGGAGGAGAGACCCAGTACTTC CASSLETGLGGETQYF
NA NA TRBJ1-3 TRBV28 TGTGCCAGCAGTCCGGGGGTTTGGACTGGAAACACCATATATTTT CASSPGVWTGNTIYF
NA TRBD2 TRBJ2-7 TRBV18 TGTGCCAGCTCACCAAGCGGGACTAGCGGGAGAAGAGACGAGCAGTACTTC CASSPSGTSGRRDEQYF
NA TRBD1 TRBJ2-7 TRBV27 TGTGCCAGCAGTGAGCCTAGTCAGGGGGCAGGCGAGCAGTACTTC CASSEPSQGAGEQYF